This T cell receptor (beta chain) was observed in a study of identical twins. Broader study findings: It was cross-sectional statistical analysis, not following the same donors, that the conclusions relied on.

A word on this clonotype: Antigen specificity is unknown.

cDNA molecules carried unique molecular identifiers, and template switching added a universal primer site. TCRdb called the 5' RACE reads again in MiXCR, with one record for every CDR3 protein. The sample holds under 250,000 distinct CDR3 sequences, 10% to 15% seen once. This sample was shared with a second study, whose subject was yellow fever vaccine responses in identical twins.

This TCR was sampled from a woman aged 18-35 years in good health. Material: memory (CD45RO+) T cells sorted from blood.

Here the CDR3 DNA reads TGTGCCATCAGTAGAGACCTAAACACTGAAGCTTTCTTT. Residues: CAISRDLNTEAFF. This rearrangement joins TRBV10-3 to TRBJ1-1; D gene ambiguous. Trimming removed 5 bases at V and 2 bases at J, with 9 bases between. Germline CDR1 reads ENHRY; CDR2 reads SYGVKD. The CDR3 totals 13 residues.